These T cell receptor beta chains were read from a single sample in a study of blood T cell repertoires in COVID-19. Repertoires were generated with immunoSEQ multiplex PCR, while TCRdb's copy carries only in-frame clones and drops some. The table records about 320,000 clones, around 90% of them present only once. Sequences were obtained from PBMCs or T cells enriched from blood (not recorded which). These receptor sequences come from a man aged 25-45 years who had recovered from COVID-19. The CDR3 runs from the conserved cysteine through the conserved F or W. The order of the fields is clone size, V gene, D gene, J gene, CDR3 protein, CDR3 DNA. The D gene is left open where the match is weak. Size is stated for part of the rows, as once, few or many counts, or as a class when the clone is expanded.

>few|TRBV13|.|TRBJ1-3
CASSSNTENSGNTIYF
TGTGCCAGCAGCTCTAACACAGAGAACTCTGGAAACACCATATATTTT
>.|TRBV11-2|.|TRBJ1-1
CATYPRGISTEAFF
TGTGCCACCTACCCTCGGGGGATAAGCACTGAAGCTTTCTTT
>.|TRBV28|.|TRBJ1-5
CASANPGGPPGPQHF
TGTGCCAGCGCCAACCCAGGCGGGCCCCCGGGGCCCCAGCATTTT
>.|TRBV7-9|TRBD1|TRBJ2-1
CASSFGQGMYNEQFF
TGTGCCAGCAGCTTCGGACAGGGGATGTACAATGAGCAGTTCTTC
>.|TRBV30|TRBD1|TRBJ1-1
CAWSTGQGLAEAFF
TGTGCCTGGAGTACCGGACAGGGTCTGGCTGAAGCTTTCTTT
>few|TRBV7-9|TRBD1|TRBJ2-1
CASSSPGQGYNEQFF
TGTGCCAGCAGCTCTCCGGGACAGGGCTACAATGAGCAGTTCTTC
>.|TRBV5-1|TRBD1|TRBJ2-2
CASSFRDSTTGELFF
TGCGCCAGCAGCTTCCGGGACAGTACCACCGGGGAGCTGTTTTTT
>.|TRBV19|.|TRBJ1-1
CASSILRQGSTEAFF
TGTGCCAGTAGTATCCTCCGGCAGGGTAGTACTGAAGCTTTCTTT
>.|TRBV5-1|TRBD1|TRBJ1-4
CASSPGGEKLFF
TGCGCCAGCAGCCCAGGGGGGGAAAAACTGTTTTTT
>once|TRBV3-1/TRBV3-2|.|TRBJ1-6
CASSQVRFQSPLHF
TGTGCCAGCAGCCAAGTTCGTTTCCAGTCGCCCCTCCACTTT
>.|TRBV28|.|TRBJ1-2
CASSLSPDRGYTF
TGTGCCAGCAGTTTATCCCCTGACAGGGGCTACACCTTC
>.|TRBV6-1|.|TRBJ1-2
CASSEQTVNEW
TGTGCCAGCAGTGAACAGACAGTCAATGAATGG
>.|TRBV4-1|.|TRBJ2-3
CASSQDPAGTDTQYF
TGCGCCAGCAGCCAAGATCCAGCGGGCACAGATACGCAGTATTTT
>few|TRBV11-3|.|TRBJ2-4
CAVSIAKNIQYF
TGTGCCGTTTCCATAGCCAAAAACATTCAGTACTTC